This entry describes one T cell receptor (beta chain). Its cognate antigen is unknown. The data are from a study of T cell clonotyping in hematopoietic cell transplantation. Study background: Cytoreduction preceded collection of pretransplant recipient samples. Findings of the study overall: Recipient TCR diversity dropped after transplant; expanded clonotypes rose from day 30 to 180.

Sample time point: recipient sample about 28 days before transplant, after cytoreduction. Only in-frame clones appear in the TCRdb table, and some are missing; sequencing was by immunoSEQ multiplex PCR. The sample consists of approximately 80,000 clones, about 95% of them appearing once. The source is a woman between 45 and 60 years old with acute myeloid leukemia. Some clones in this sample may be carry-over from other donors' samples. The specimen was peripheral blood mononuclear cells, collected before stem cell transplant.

This chain's CDR3 is CASSQAGQRLEQYF. The CDR3 nucleotides read TGTGCCAGCAGCCAAGCGGGACAGCGCCTCGAGCAGTACTTC. This chain joins TRBV14 and TRBJ2-7; TRBD1 agrees at 7 bases. CDR3 length: 14 residues. V shed 1 base and J 6 bases; nucleotides not matched to a gene: 6. Germline V gene lookup returns CDR1 SGHDN and CDR2 FVKESK.